Listed below are T cell receptor beta chains from one sample, sequenced in a study of OX40 agonist ivuxolimab in advanced cancers. The data were produced by immunoSEQ multiplex PCR, yet TCRdb's version contains in-frame clones alone and is incomplete. In the table there are approximately 89,000 clones, about 90% of which are singletons. This sample comprised CD4+ or CD8+ T cells sorted from blood, obtained in a trial of the OX40 agonist ivuxolimab. All receptors come from an adult with an advanced solid tumor such as melanoma, head and neck, liver or kidney cancer. CDR3s include the opening cysteine and the closing phenylalanine or tryptophan. Fields, in order: clone size, J gene, V gene, D gene, CDR3 length, CDR3 protein, CDR3 DNA. A D gene is named only where the DNA matches it firmly. Expanded clones are given a class, and other clones once, few, many or no size at all.

-,TRBJ1-1,TRBV6-4,-,13,CASSLEKDTEAFF,TGTGCCAGCAGCTTAGAGAAGGACACTGAAGCTTTCTTT
few,TRBJ2-7,TRBV25-1,-,14,CASSRGAFSYEQYF,TGTGCCAGCAGTCGCGGGGCCTTCTCCTACGAGCAGTACTTC
-,TRBJ2-7,TRBV5-1,-,14,CASSLGQEYYEQYF,TGCGCCAGCAGCTTGGGACAGGAGTACTACGAGCAGTACTTC
-,TRBJ2-7,TRBV7-2,TRBD2,16,CASRYSGTSGTYEQYF,TGTGCCAGCAGATATTCCGGGACTAGCGGCACCTACGAGCAGTACTTC
-,TRBJ2-3,TRBV30,-,14,CAWSSGEVTDTQYF,TGTGCCTGGAGTTCGGGGGAGGTTACAGATACGCAGTATTTT
-,TRBJ2-5,TRBV6-5,TRBD1,15,CASSYSGQGQETQYF,TGTGCCAGCAGTTACTCGGGACAGGGCCAAGAGACCCAGTACTTC
once,TRBJ2-2,TRBV6-1,-,14,CASNRDWDTGELFF,TGTGCCAGCAACCGGGACTGGGACACCGGGGAGCTGTTTTTT
once,TRBJ2-1,TRBV20-1,-,11,CSAGRLGEQFF,TGCAGTGCTGGGAGATTAGGTGAGCAGTTCTTC
-,TRBJ2-2,TRBV6-5,TRBD1,15,CASRNNRGLTGELFF,TGTGCCAGCAGGAACAACAGGGGTTTGACCGGGGAGCTGTTTTTT
-,TRBJ2-1,TRBV5-4,-,15,CASSPSGAEANEQFF,TGTGCCAGCAGCCCCTCGGGAGCGGAGGCAAATGAGCAGTTCTTC
-,TRBJ2-1,TRBV29-1,TRBD2,14,CSVGSSGTYNEQFF,TGCAGCGTTGGATCTAGCGGGACCTACAATGAGCAGTTCTTC
few,TRBJ1-5,TRBV5-6,-,14,CASNWWYSNQPQHF,TGTGCCAGCAACTGGTGGTATAGCAATCAGCCCCAGCATTTT
-,TRBJ2-3,TRBV21-1,-,15,CASPAGTLSTDTQYF,TGTGCCAGCCCTGCCGGGACTCTCAGCACAGATACGCAGTATTTT
-,TRBJ2-3,TRBV5-4,-,15,CASSLAGLSADTQYF,TGTGCCAGCAGCTTGGCCGGACTTAGTGCAGATACGCAGTATTTT
-,TRBJ2-2,TRBV5-1,-,15,CASSFNRQNTGELFF,TGCGCCAGCAGCTTTAACCGGCAGAACACCGGGGAGCTGTTTTTT
-,TRBJ2-5,TRBV9,-,14,CASSVGLVQETQYF,TGTGCCAGCAGCGTAGGTCTAGTCCAAGAGACCCAGTACTTC